Shown below are 3 T cell receptor beta chains from a single sample sequenced in a study of T cell changes during pregnancy in multiple sclerosis. The data were produced by immunoSEQ multiplex PCR, yet TCRdb's version contains in-frame clones alone and is incomplete. The sample shows around 12,000 clones, around nine tenths of them seen only once. The sample was CD8+ T cells from peripheral blood mononuclear cells, taken in the first trimester of pregnancy. The receptor source for this set is a female donor with multiple sclerosis, enrolled in a pregnancy study.

This clone was counted between two and nine times. The gene calls are TRBV6-1 and TRBJ2-3, with TRBD2 identical over 9 bases. There are 16 residues in the CDR3. Germline V CDR1 and CDR2: MNHNS, SASEGT. The V segment lost 0 bases and the J segment 4 bases; nucleotides outside the gene matches: 5. CDR3 DNA: TGTGCCAGCAGTGAAGCTGCGGGCGGGGGGGCAGATACGCAGTATTTT. Translating gives CASSEAAGGGADTQYF.

The chain has TRBV6-5 and TRBJ2-5; 11 bases are a match to TRBD2. CDR1 is MNHEY, CDR2 SVGAGI, per germline. The V and J ends lost 3 bases and 5 bases, in that order; junction bases with no gene match: 5. The CDR3 covers 15 residues. The CDR3 here is CASSYGSGGGETQYF. CDR3 DNA sequence: TGTGCCAGCAGTTATGGTAGCGGGGGGGGTGAGACCCAGTACTTC.

V gene TRBV7-9 combines with J gene TRBJ2-3; 7 nucleotides align to TRBD2. The V gene end was trimmed by 7 bases and the J gene end by 1 base; junction bases not matched to a gene: 11. Germline V CDR1 and CDR2: SEHNR, FQNEAQ (reference sequence). The CDR3 runs 16 residues. The CDR3 sequence: CASNRGVGTGTDTQYF. Here the CDR3 DNA reads TGTGCCAGCAACCGGGGGGTGGGGACCGGCACAGATACGCAGTATTTT.